This T cell receptor (beta chain) was sequenced during a study of blood T cell repertoires in COVID-19. Clones were read by immunoSEQ multiplex PCR, and TCRdb kept only the in-frame ones, dropping some. There are about 160,000 clones in the sample; 92% occur only once, and 4.5% to 5% lies in the top ten. This sequence was found in a man aged 25 to 40 with COVID-19, enrolled during active disease. Sequencing was done on a sample of peripheral blood.

CDR3 DNA sequence: TGTGCCAGCAGTTACGACAGGGACGGTGGCTACACCTTC. It encodes CASSYDRDGGYTF. The chain has TRBV6-6 and TRBJ1-2, with 7 bases lining up with TRBD1. The CDR3 spans 13 residues. Per germline, CDR1 MNHNY and CDR2 SVGAGI (reference sequence). The ends lost 2 bases at V and 7 bases at J; junction bases unmatched: 4.